This TCR beta chain emerged from a study of cytomegalovirus exposure and HLA in healthy donors. V lost 0 bases, J lost 8 bases, and 11 bases stayed unmatched. Germline CDR1 and CDR2: SGHNT and YYREEE (reference sequence). There are 17 residues in the CDR3. The donors were in the roughly 130-subject validation cohort, distinct from the roughly 670-subject first cohort. This clone was counted a single time. Some clones are missing from TCRdb's copy, which holds only in-frame ones; the method was immunoSEQ multiplex PCR. Of approximately 270,000 clones listed, about 90% are singletons. This chain uses TRBV5-4 with TRBJ1-6, with TRBD1 identical over 7 bases. The receptor's source is a woman under 30 in good health and CMV-seronegative. Source material: PBMCs. The CDR3 here is CASSLVEVQGLDSPLHF. The CDR3 bases are TGTGCCAGCAGCTTGGTTGAGGTACAGGGGTTGGATTCACCCCTCCACTTT.